The 20 T cell receptor beta chains listed next were all sequenced from one sample in a study of Graves' ophthalmopathy and Graves' hyperthyroidism. The study amplified TCR beta CDR3 regions using RNA transcripts. First-round RT-PCR employed HTBI primers, with a second-round multiplex PCR after it. In TCRdb, the multiplex PCR reads were re-called with MiXCR into one record per CDR3 protein. This table has 900,000 to 1,200,000 distinct CDR3 sequences, 36% appearing once. The sequenced material came from peripheral blood or thyroid tissue (not recorded which). The source is an adult man with Graves' hyperthyroidism.

Many counts were recorded for this clonotype. V gene TRBV19 combines with J gene TRBJ1-1, with 7 bases fitting TRBD1. The length of the CDR3 is 12 residues. J lost 11 bases, V lost 5 bases, and 8 bases had no gene match. CDR1 and CDR2 from the germline V gene are LNHDA and SQIVND (reference sequence). The CDR3 loop reads CASSHRDRAAFF. The CDR3 region has the DNA TGTGCCAGTAGTCACCGAGACAGGGCTGCTTTCTTT.

A few counts support this clonotype. The chain has TRBV28 and TRBJ1-2; 10 bases map to TRBD1. The ends lost 6 bases at V and 6 bases at J; junction bases unmatched: 13. The CDR3 runs to 16 residues. Germline V lookup: CDR1 MDHEN, CDR2 SYDVKM. CDR3 nucleotide sequence: TGTGCCAGCAGCCGGGACAGGGGAAGAGTAATAGATGGCTACACCTTC. It translates to CASSRDRGRVIDGYTF.

This clonotype was seen only a few times. The J gene is TRBJ1-2, the V gene TRBV6-2 or TRBV6-3, with D unclear. Per the germline V gene, CDR1 is MNHEY and CDR2 is SVGEGT. Trimming pared 2 bases from V and 2 bases from J, leaving 12 bases between. CDR3 length: 15 residues. The CDR3 protein is CASSYPRTANYGYTF. The CDR3 DNA reads TGTGCCAGCAGTTACCCGCGGACCGCGAACTATGGCTACACCTTC.

This clonotype was detected ten times or more. The rearrangement links TRBV2 to TRBJ2-5, with D perhaps assigned TRBD1 or TRBD2 (5 bases each). This CDR3 has 15 residues. V was clipped by 1 base and J by 7 bases, with 16 bases between them. In germline, CDR1 is SNHLY, CDR2 FYNNEI. This CDR3 reads CASSEGGRQWVTQYF. Written as DNA, the CDR3 is TGTGCCAGCAGTGAAGGGGGGAGACAGTGGGTGACCCAGTACTTC.

The chain joins TRBV11-2 to TRBJ1-2, with 8 bases matching TRBD1. The CDR3 sequence is 16 residues long. Germline V CDR1 and CDR2: SGHAT, FQNNGV. Trimming cost V 5 bases and J 5 bases; bases outside gene matches: 13. The CDR3 loop reads CASSAIRDRIEYGYTF. CDR3 coding DNA: TGTGCCAGCAGCGCCATCCGGGACAGGATAGAATATGGCTACACCTTC.

This clonotype was recorded at least ten times. The chain uses TRBV2 and TRBJ2-7; 8 positions match TRBD1. V trimming: 2 bases; J trimming: 7 bases; junction bases outside the gene matches: 7. The V gene's germline CDR1 is SNHLY and CDR2 FYNNEI. This CDR3 comprises 14 residues. The CDR3 nucleotides are TGTGCCAGCAGTGAACAGGGGGCTTCTCGGGAGCAGTACTTC. The encoded protein is CASSEQGASREQYF.

The V gene is TRBV7-8, the J gene TRBJ1-2; 9 nucleotides match TRBD1. The junction had 9 bases not matched to a gene; V was cut back by 6 bases and J by 4 bases. The CDR3 extends over 15 amino acids. CDR1 is SGHVS, CDR2 FQNEAQ, per germline. CDR3 nucleotides: TGTGCCAGCAGGTCTGGGACAGGGAACGTCTATGGCTACACCTTC. Its protein is CASRSGTGNVYGYTF.

V gene TRBV7-9 combines with J gene TRBJ1-3, with D possibly TRBD1 on 5 matching bases. Germline lookup yields CDR1 SEHNR and CDR2 FQNEAQ (reference sequence). The CDR3 has 16 residues. V gave up 5 bases and J gave up 4 bases, with 18 bases separating them. The DNA of the CDR3 is TGTGCCAGCAGCCGCCAAGCCGGGGACGCGGGAAACACCATATATTTT. This translates into CASSRQAGDAGNTIYF.

The chain combines TRBV9 with TRBJ2-5; perhaps D is TRBD1 or TRBD2 (7 bases each). V was clipped by 0 bases and J by 4 bases, with 16 bases between them. This CDR3 comprises 16 residues. CDR1 and CDR2 from the germline V gene are SGDLS and YYNGEE. CDR3 loop: CASSVGSSGGGETQYF. The DNA of the CDR3 is TGTGCCAGCAGCGTAGGGTCGTCAGGGGGGGGAGAGACCCAGTACTTC.

This clonotype was seen at least ten times. The rearrangement uses TRBV10-1 and TRBJ2-2; no clear D gene. CDR3 length: 16 amino acids. V dropped 3 bases and J dropped 2 bases, with 13 bases sitting between them. Germline values: CDR1 WNHNN, CDR2 SYGVQD (reference sequence). The CDR3 protein is CASSEVGETNTGELFF. The CDR3 DNA sequence: TGCGCCAGCAGTGAAGTAGGCGAAACTAACACCGGGGAGCTGTTTTTT.

This clonotype was picked up many times. The chain employs TRBV19 and TRBJ2-7; D unresolved. CDR1 and CDR2 from the germline V gene are LNHDA and SQIVND (reference sequence). This CDR3 has 11 amino acids. Deletions cut 7 bases from V and 6 bases from J, with 10 bases between. The CDR3, as DNA: TGTGCCAGTACCTCTGGACCCGAGCAGTACTTC. It encodes CASTSGPEQYF.

This chain links TRBV29-1 with TRBJ2-2; D is perhaps TRBD1 (6 bases). Deletions cut 3 bases from V and 0 bases from J, with 14 bases between. There are 16 residues in the CDR3. Germline V CDR1 and CDR2: SQVTM, ANQGSEA. CDR3 in DNA: TGCAGCGTTGAGTTCCTGGACAGCCCGAACACCGGGGAGCTGTTTTTT. Protein product: CSVEFLDSPNTGELFF.

The table lists this clonotype with a count of one. The genes are TRBV7-8 and TRBJ1-1; 7 bases are a match to TRBD1. The V and J ends lost 5 bases and 5 bases, in that order; junction bases with no gene match: 8. Germline assignment: CDR1 SGHVS and CDR2 FQNEAQ. CDR3 length: 14 amino acids. CDR3 bases: TGTGCCAGCAGCACAACAGGGGCTGGTACTGAAGCTTTCTTT. Protein product: CASSTTGAGTEAFF. The entire variable domain, with the rest obtained from reference TRBV7-8 and TRBJ1-1, is as follows: GAGVSQSPRYKVAKRGQDVALRCDPISGHVSLFWYQQALGQGPEFLTYFQNEAQLDKSGLPSDRFFAERPEGSVSTLKIQRTQQEDSAVYLCASSTTGAGTEAFFGQGTRLTVV.

The chain joins TRBV29-1 to TRBJ2-7; TRBD1 matches at 9 bases. The CDR3 sequence is 11 residues long. Germline CDR1 is SQVTM and CDR2 is ANQGSEA. The ends lost 4 bases at V and 5 bases at J; junction bases unmatched: 0. DNA of the CDR3: TGCAGCGTTGGGACAGGGGACGAGCAGTACTTC. Amino acid sequence: CSVGTGDEQYF.

This clonotype was seen just once. A clone one base away is much larger, so this may be a read error. This chain uses TRBV9 with TRBJ1-6; 7 bases are a match to TRBD1. The CDR3 covers 14 residues. Looked up from germline, CDR1 is SGDLS and CDR2 is YYNGEE. The CDR3: CAGRDRADNSPLHF. CDR3 DNA: TGTGCCGGCAGAGACAGGGCCGATAATTCACCCCTCCACTTT. Variable domain in full (rest from reference TRBV9 and TRBJ1-6): DSGVTQTPKHLITATGQRVTLRCSPRSGDLSVYWYQQSLDQGLQFLIQYYNGEERAKGNILERFSAQQFPDLHSELNLSSLELGDSALYFCAGRDRADNSPLHFGNGTRLTVT.

The V and J genes are TRBV29-1 and TRBJ1-2, with D perhaps TRBD1 (5 bases). V was pared by 3 bases and J by 3 bases, with 17 bases between. Germline lookup yields CDR1 SQVTM and CDR2 ANQGSEA. The CDR3 has 15 residues. CDR3 loop: CSVDSPRGSDYGYTF. In DNA, the CDR3 is TGCAGCGTTGACAGTCCAAGGGGCAGCGACTATGGCTACACCTTC.

In its sample, this clonotype was seen a few times. The V call is TRBV6-6, the J call TRBJ1-5; TRBD1 is a possible D gene (5 bases). With 10 bases removed from V and 0 bases from J, the gap between germline ends came to 13 bases. Per the germline V gene, CDR1 is MNHNY and CDR2 is SVGAGI (reference sequence). The CDR3 contains 14 residues. The CDR3 DNA follows: TGTGCCACGTGGACATCATATAGCAATCAGCCCCAGCATTTT. Its protein product is CATWTSYSNQPQHF.

The sample holds many counts of this clonotype. J is TRBJ2-7 and V is TRBV5-1; D gene unclear. V dropped 4 bases and J dropped 5 bases, with 10 bases sitting between them. The germline gives CDR1 SGHRS, CDR2 YFSETQ. This CDR3 spans 12 amino acids. The CDR3 here is CASSETNDEQYF. CDR3 coding DNA: TGCGCCAGCAGCGAAACAAATGACGAGCAGTACTTC.

The rearrangement links TRBV19 to TRBJ2-7; TRBD1 is a possible D gene (5 bases). The CDR3 consists of 14 residues. Trimming removed 7 bases at V and 0 bases at J, with 13 bases between. Germline lookup yields CDR1 LNHDA and CDR2 SQIVND (reference sequence). CDR3: CASKRGWSSYEQYF. DNA for the CDR3: TGTGCCAGTAAAAGGGGTTGGTCCTCCTACGAGCAGTACTTC.

V is TRBV7-2 and J is TRBJ1-4; TRBD1 is a possible D gene (5 bases). The CDR3 consists of 15 residues. Germline V lookup: CDR1 SGHTA, CDR2 FQGNSA. Trimming shortened V by 5 bases and J by 7 bases, and 17 bases separated the two germline ends. The CDR3 loop reads CASSLQAGLSEKLFF. The CDR3 DNA follows: TGTGCCAGCAGCCTACAGGCAGGGTTAAGTGAAAAACTGTTTTTT.